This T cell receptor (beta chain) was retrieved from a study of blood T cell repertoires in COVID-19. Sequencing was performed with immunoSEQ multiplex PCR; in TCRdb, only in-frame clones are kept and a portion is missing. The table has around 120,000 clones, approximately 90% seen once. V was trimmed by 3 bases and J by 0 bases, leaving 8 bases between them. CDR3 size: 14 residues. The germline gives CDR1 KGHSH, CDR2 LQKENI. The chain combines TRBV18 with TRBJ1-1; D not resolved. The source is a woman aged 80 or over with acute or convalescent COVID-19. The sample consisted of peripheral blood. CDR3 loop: CASSPEAVNTEAFF. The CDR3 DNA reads TGTGCCAGCTCACCTGAAGCGGTGAACACTGAAGCTTTCTTT.